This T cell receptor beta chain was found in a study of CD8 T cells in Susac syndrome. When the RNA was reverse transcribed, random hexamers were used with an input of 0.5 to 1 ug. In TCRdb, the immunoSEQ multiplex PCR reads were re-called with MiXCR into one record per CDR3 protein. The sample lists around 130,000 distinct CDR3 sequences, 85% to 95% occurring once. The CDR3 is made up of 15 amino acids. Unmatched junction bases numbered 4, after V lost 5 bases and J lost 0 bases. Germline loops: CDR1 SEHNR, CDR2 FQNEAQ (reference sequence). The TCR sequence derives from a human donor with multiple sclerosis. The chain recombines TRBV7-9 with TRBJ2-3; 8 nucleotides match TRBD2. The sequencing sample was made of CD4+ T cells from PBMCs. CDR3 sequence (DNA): TGTGCCAGCAGCGAACTAGCGGTGAGCACAGATACGCAGTATTTT. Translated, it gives CASSELAVSTDTQYF.